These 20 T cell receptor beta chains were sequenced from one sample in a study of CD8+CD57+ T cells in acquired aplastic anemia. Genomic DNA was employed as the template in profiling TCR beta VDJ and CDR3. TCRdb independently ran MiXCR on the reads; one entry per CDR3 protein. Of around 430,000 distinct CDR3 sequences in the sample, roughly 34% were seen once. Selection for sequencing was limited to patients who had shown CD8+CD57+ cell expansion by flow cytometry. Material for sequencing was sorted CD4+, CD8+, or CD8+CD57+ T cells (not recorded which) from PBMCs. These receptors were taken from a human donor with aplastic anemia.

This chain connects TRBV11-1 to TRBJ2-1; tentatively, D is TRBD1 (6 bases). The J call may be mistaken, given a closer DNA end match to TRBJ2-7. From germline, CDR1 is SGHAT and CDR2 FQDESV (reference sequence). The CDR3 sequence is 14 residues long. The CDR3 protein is CASSPGQQAYEQYF. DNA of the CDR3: TGTGCCAGCAGCCCGGGACAACAGGCCTACGAGCAGTACTTC.

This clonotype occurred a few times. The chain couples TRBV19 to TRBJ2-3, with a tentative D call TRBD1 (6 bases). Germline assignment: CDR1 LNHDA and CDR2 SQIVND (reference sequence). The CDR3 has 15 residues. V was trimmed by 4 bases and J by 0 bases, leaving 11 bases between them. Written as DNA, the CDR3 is TGTGCCAGTAGTACCCGGGACACCAGCACAGATACGCAGTATTTT. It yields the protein CASSTRDTSTDTQYF.

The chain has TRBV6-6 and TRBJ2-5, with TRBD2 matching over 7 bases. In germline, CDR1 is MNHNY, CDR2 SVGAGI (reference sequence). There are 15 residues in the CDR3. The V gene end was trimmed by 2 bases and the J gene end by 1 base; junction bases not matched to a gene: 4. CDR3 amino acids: CASSYARLAQETQYF. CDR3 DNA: TGTGCCAGCAGTTACGCGCGACTAGCCCAAGAGACCCAGTACTTC.

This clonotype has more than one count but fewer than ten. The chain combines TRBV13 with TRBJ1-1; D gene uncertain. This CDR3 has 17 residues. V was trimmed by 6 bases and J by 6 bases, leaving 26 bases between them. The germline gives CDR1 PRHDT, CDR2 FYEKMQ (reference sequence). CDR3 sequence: CASRKMTATERRSEAFF. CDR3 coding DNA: TGTGCCAGCAGAAAAATGACGGCCACTGAACGGAGATCTGAAGCTTTCTTT.

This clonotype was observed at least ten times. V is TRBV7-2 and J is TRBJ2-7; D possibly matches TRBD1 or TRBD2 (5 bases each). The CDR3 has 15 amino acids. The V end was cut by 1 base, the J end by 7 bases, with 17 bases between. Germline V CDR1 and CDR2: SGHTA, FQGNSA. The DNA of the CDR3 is TGTGCCAGCAGCTTAGTAGTAGCGCCTGAGGGGGAGCAGTACTTC. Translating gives CASSLVVAPEGEQYF.

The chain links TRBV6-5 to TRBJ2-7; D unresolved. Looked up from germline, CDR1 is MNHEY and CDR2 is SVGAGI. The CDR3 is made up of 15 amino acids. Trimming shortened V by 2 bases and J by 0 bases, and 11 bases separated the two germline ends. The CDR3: CASSYLTTVSYEQYF. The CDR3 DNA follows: TGTGCCAGCAGTTACCTGACAACAGTCTCCTACGAGCAGTACTTC.

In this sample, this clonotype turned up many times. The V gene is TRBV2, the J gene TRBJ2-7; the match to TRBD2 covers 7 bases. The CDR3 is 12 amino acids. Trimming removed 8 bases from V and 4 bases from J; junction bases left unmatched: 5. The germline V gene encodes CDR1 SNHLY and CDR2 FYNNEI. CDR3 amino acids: CASGRVNYEQYF. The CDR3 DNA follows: TGTGCCAGCGGGAGGGTGAATTACGAGCAGTACTTC. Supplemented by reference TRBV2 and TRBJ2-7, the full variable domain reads EPEVTQTPSHQVTQMGQEVILRCVPISNHLYFYWYRQILGQKVEFLVSFYNNEISEKSEIFDDQFSVERPDGSNFTLKIRSTKLEDSAMYFCASGRVNYEQYFGPGTRLTVT.

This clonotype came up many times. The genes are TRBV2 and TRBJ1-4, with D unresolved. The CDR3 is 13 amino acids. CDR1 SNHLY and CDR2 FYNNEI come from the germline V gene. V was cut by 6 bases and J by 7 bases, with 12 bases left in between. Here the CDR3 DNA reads TGTGCCAGCAGGCCCCGGAGGACTGAAAAACTGTTTTTT. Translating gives CASRPRRTEKLFF.

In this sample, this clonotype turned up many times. The CDR3 sequence is CASSPPGMNTEAFF. CDR3 DNA: TGTGCCAGTAGCCCCCCAGGTATGAACACTGAAGCTTTCTTT. The V call is TRBV19, the J call TRBJ1-1; D remains unclear. The V and J ends lost 6 bases and 0 bases respectively, with 11 bases between them. Germline lookup yields CDR1 LNHDA and CDR2 SQIVND (reference sequence). The CDR3 runs to 14 residues.

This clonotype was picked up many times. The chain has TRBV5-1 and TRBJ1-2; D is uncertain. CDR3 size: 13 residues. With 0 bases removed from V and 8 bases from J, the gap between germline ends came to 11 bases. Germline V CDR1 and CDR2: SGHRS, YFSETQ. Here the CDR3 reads CASSLGAGGGYTF. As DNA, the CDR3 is TGCGCCAGCAGCTTGGGGGCAGGAGGAGGCTACACCTTC.

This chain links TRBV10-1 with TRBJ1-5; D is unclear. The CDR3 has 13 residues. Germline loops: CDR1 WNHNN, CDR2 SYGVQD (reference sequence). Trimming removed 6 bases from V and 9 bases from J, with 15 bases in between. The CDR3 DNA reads TGCGCCAGCAGCCAAGAGTATTATCGGCCCCAGCATTTT. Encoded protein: CASSQEYYRPQHF.

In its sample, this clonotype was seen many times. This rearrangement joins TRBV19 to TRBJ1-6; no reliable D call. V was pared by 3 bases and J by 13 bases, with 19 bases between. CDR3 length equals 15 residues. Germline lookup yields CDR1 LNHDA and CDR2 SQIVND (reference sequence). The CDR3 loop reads CASSIQDAAVSPLHF. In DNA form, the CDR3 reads TGTGCCAGTAGTATCCAGGACGCAGCGGTTTCTCCCCTCCACTTT.

The CDR3 reads CASRPGGTGELFF. Written as DNA, the CDR3 is TGTGCCAGCAGACCCGGCGGGACCGGGGAGCTGTTTTTT. This sequence joins TRBV2 and TRBJ2-2; possibly TRBD2 for D (5 bases). CDR1 SNHLY and CDR2 FYNNEI come from the germline V gene. CDR3 length: 13 amino acids. V was shortened by 6 bases and J by 5 bases, with 10 bases between the two germline ends.

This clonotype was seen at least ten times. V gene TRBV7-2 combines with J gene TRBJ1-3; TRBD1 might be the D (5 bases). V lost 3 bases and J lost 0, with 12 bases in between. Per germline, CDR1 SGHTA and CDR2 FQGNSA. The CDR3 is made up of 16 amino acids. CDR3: CASSFSGRASGNTIYF. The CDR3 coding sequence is TGTGCCAGCAGCTTTTCAGGCAGGGCCTCTGGAAACACCATATATTTT.

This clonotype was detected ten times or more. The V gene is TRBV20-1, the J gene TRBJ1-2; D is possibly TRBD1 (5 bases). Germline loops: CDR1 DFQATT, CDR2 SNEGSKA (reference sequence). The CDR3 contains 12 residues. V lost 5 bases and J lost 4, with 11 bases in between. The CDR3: CSAARDSYGYTF. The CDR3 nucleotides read TGCAGTGCTGCCAGGGATTCCTATGGCTACACCTTC.

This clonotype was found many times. The CDR3 sequence: CATSSASSTRDTQYF. CDR3 in DNA: TGTGCCACCAGTTCAGCGTCTTCCACCAGAGATACGCAGTATTTT. The chain combines TRBV15 with TRBJ2-3, with D hard to call. The germline V gene has CDR1 LNHNV and CDR2 YYDKDF (reference sequence). The CDR3 length is 15 residues. Trimming took 6 bases from V and 5 from J, leaving 18 bases between them. Looking up the rest from reference TRBV15 and TRBJ2-3 gives the full variable domain: DAMVIQNPRYQVTQFGKPVTLSCSQTLNHNVMYWYQQKSSQAPKLLFHYYDKDFNNEADTPDNFQSRRPNTSFCFLDIRSPGLGDTAMYLCATSSASSTRDTQYFGPGTRLTVL.

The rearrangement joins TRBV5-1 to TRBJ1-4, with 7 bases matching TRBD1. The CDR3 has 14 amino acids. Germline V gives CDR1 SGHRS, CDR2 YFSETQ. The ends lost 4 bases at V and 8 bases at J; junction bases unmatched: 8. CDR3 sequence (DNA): TGCGCCAGCAGCCCTGACAGGGACGACGAAAAACTGTTTTTT. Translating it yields CASSPDRDDEKLFF.

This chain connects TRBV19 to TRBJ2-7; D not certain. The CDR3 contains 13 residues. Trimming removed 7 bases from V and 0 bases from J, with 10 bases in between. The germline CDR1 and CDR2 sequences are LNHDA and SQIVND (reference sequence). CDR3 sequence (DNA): TGTGCCAGTACCGGACGGAGCTCCTACGAGCAGTACTTC. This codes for CASTGRSSYEQYF.

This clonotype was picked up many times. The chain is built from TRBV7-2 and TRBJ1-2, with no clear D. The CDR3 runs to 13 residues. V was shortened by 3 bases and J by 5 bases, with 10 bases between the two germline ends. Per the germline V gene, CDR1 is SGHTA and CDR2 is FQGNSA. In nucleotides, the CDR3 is TGTGCCAGCAGCTTGGGAGGAGAATATGGCTACACCTTC. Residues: CASSLGGEYGYTF. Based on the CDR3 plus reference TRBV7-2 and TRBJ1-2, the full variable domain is GAGVSQSPSNKVTEKGKDVELRCDPISGHTALYWYRQSLGQGLEFLIYFQGNSAPDKSGLPSDRFSAERTGGSVSTLTIQRTQQEDSAVYLCASSLGGEYGYTFGSGTRLTVV.

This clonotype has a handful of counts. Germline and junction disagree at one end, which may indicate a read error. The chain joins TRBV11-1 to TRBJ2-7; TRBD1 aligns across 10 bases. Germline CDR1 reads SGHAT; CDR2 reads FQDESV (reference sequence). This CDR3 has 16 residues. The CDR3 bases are TGTGCCAGCACCTTAGTGGGGACAGGGGACCGCTACGAGCAGTACTTC. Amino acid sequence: CASTLVGTGDRYEQYF.